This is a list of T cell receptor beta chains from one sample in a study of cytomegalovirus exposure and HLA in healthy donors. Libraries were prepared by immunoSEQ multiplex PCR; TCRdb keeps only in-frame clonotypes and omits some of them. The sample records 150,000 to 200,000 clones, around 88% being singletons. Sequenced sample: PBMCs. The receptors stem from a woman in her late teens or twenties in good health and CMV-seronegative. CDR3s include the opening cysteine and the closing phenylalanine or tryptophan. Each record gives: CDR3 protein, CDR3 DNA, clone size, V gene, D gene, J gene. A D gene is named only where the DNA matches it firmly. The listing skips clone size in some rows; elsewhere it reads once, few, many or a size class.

CATTGTSLFVNEQYF TGTGCCACCACCGGGACTAGCTTATTCGTGAACGAGCAGTACTTC few TRBV10-3 TRBD2 TRBJ2-7
CASSRQGVGTEAFF TGTGCCAGCAGCCGACAGGGAGTGGGGACTGAAGCTTTCTTT . TRBV2 TRBD1 TRBJ1-1
CASSFETGTGAYEQYF TGCGCCAGCAGCTTTGAAACCGGGACAGGGGCCTACGAGCAGTACTTC . TRBV5-1 TRBD1 TRBJ2-7
CASSWSSGNEQFF TGTGCCAGCAGCTGGAGTAGCGGGAATGAGCAGTTCTTC few TRBV7-9 TRBD2 TRBJ2-1
CASSPGQGSTDTQYF TGCGCCAGCAGCCCAGGACAGGGGAGCACAGATACGCAGTATTTT few TRBV5-1 TRBD1 TRBJ2-3
CASSQDTASGNYEQYF TGCGCCAGCAGCCAAGATACGGCTAGCGGAAACTACGAGCAGTACTTC . TRBV4-1 TRBD2 TRBJ2-7
CASSQDWNTEAFF TGTGCCAGCAGCCAAGACTGGAACACTGAAGCTTTCTTT few TRBV7-3 . TRBJ1-1
CSAGTGTYEQYF TGCAGCGCTGGGACAGGGACCTACGAGCAGTACTTC . TRBV29-1 TRBD1 TRBJ2-7
CASSPDSIGATEAFF TGCGCCAGCAGCCCCGACAGCATTGGGGCCACTGAAGCTTTCTTT . TRBV5-1 . TRBJ1-1
CASSPGGGQPLSPLHF TGTGCCAGTAGCCCGGGAGGGGGACAGCCCCTTTCACCCCTCCACTTT few TRBV19 TRBD1 TRBJ1-6
CASSLVSSRVSSYEQYF TGCGCCAGCAGCTTGGTTTCATCCCGGGTGAGCTCCTACGAGCAGTACTTC . TRBV5-1 . TRBJ2-7
CASSHLGAGELFF TGTGCCAGCAGCCACCTGGGCGCGGGGGAGCTGTTTTTT . TRBV6-4 . TRBJ2-2
CSVPSQGIGYTF TGCAGCGTACCCTCACAGGGGATAGGCTACACCTTC . TRBV29-1 TRBD1 TRBJ1-2
CASSPSTDTQYF TGTGCCAGCAGCCCAAGCACAGATACGCAGTATTTT . TRBV7-2 . TRBJ2-3
CSVGIAGVRETQYF TGCAGCGTTGGGATAGCGGGAGTTCGGGAGACCCAGTACTTC . TRBV29-1 TRBD2 TRBJ2-5
CASRGQGYEQYF TGTGCCAGTAGGGGACAGGGCTACGAGCAGTACTTC . TRBV19 TRBD1 TRBJ2-7
CASSSLAANYGYTF TGTGCCAGCAGCTCCCTGGCAGCTAACTATGGCTACACCTTC . TRBV9 . TRBJ1-2
CASSLPSREQYF TGTGCCAGCAGCTTACCCTCGCGTGAGCAGTACTTC once TRBV7-6 . TRBJ2-7
CASSPLKQGNTEAFF TGTGCCAGCAGCCCTCTCAAGCAGGGGAACACTGAAGCTTTCTTT . TRBV6-1 . TRBJ1-1
CASSPVTGQINYGYTF TGTGCCAGCTCACCTGTGACGGGACAGATTAACTATGGCTACACCTTC few TRBV18 TRBD1 TRBJ1-2
CASSQDTATGYGYTF TGCGCCAGCAGCCAAGATACAGCCACAGGCTATGGCTACACCTTC few TRBV4-1 . TRBJ1-2
CASSPGERQGDGYTF TGTGCCAGCAGCCCGGGAGAGAGACAGGGAGATGGCTACACCTTC . TRBV9 TRBD1 TRBJ1-2
CASSLLIRGHGGYTF TGTGCCAGCAGCTTGTTGATCAGGGGCCACGGTGGCTACACCTTC . TRBV5-6 . TRBJ1-2
CAWTYGTGGNEKLFF TGTGCCTGGACCTACGGGACAGGGGGCAATGAAAAACTGTTTTTT . TRBV30 TRBD1 TRBJ1-4
CSVESLGQAYGYTF TGCAGCGTTGAATCCTTGGGACAGGCCTATGGCTACACCTTC . TRBV29-1 TRBD1 TRBJ1-2
CASSHTWTSGDTPSTDTQYF TGCGCCAGCAGCCATACATGGACTAGCGGGGATACACCTAGCACAGATACGCAGTATTTT once TRBV4-3 TRBD2 TRBJ2-3
CASSLTSGQDTQYF TGTGCCAGCTCGCTGACTAGCGGGCAGGATACGCAGTATTTT . TRBV2 TRBD2 TRBJ2-3
CATSRDRRGSPDTQYF TGTGCCACCAGCAGAGATCGTAGGGGAAGCCCAGATACGCAGTATTTT . TRBV15 . TRBJ2-3
CAWSALTEAFF TGTGCCTGGAGTGCTCTCACTGAAGCTTTCTTT . TRBV30 . TRBJ1-1
CATGTKETQYF TGTGCCACCGGGACAAAAGAGACCCAGTACTTC . TRBV2 . TRBJ2-5
CASSLGSSNTEAFF TGCGCCAGCAGCTTGGGCAGTTCGAACACTGAAGCTTTCTTT . TRBV5-1 . TRBJ1-1
CASSMARGNSNQPQHF TGTGCCAGCAGCATGGCCCGAGGTAATAGCAATCAGCCCCAGCATTTT . TRBV5-6 . TRBJ1-5
CASSDGLETQYF TGTGCCAGCAGCGACGGGTTAGAGACCCAGTACTTC . TRBV9 . TRBJ2-5
CASRQGPNNEQFF TGCGCCAGCAGACAGGGGCCCAACAATGAGCAGTTCTTC once TRBV5-1 TRBD1 TRBJ2-1
CASSIGQGSYEQYF TGTGCCAGTAGTATCGGGCAGGGCTCCTACGAGCAGTACTTC . TRBV19 . TRBJ2-7
CASSSPGQGDTQYF TGCGCCAGCAGTTCACCGGGACAGGGAGATACGCAGTATTTT . TRBV5-1 TRBD1 TRBJ2-3
CASGLIRTGGSNQPQHF TGTGCTAGTGGTTTGATTCGGACAGGGGGCAGCAATCAGCCCCAGCATTTT . TRBV12-5 TRBD1 TRBJ1-5
CASSPADRAPGYTF TGTGCCAGCTCACCAGCGGACAGGGCCCCCGGCTACACCTTC few TRBV18 TRBD1 TRBJ1-2
CATSRNRDTDIYGYTF TGTGCCACCAGCAGGAACCGGGACACTGACATTTATGGCTACACCTTC once TRBV15 . TRBJ1-2
CASSRDRYNEQFF TGTGCCAGTAGTAGGGACAGATACAATGAGCAGTTCTTC few TRBV19 TRBD1 TRBJ2-1
CATTVFTGNEKLFF TGTGCCACGACAGTATTTACGGGTAATGAAAAACTGTTTTTT . TRBV15 . TRBJ1-4
CASGLGGDQETQYF TGTGCTAGTGGTCTGGGGGGGGACCAAGAGACCCAGTACTTC . TRBV12-5 TRBD2 TRBJ2-5
CASARDFPGSSGANVLTF TGTGCCAGCGCCCGGGACTTCCCAGGGAGCTCTGGAGCCAACGTCCTGACTTTC . TRBV18 . TRBJ2-6
CASSEVGAQGAITDTQYF TGTGCCAGCAGTGAAGTGGGGGCGCAGGGGGCCATCACAGATACGCAGTATTTT . TRBV2 TRBD1 TRBJ2-3
CASSQDSSSGLAGPKGEQFF TGCGCCAGCAGCCAAGACTCCAGTTCGGGACTAGCGGGCCCTAAGGGTGAGCAGTTCTTC . TRBV4-3 TRBD2 TRBJ2-1
CASRRGTEAFF TGTGCCAGCAGGCGAGGGACTGAAGCTTTCTTT once TRBV6-5 . TRBJ1-1